This paragraph covers one T cell receptor (beta chain) sequence. The CDR3 runs to 14 residues. Looked up from germline, CDR1 is SNHLY and CDR2 is FYNNEI. V was clipped by 5 bases and J by 4 bases, with 11 bases between them. TCRdb's copy holds only in-frame clones and misses some; the assay was immunoSEQ multiplex PCR. The data contain some 96,000 clones, about 94% of them singletons. These data come from a study of siplizumab effects on memory and regulatory T cells. The chain is built from TRBV2 and TRBJ2-2; D perhaps matches TRBD2 (5 bases). Source material: non-Treg CD4+ T cells sorted from blood. The clonotype comes from a human donor in good health. The CDR3 loop is CASSMSGFTGELFF. CDR3 nucleotide sequence: TGTGCCAGCAGTATGTCGGGATTCACCGGGGAGCTGTTTTTT.